This T cell receptor beta chain was sequenced in a study of CD8 T cells in ankylosing spondylitis. Broader study findings: Enrichment of disease-linked clones was reportedly significant in matched ankylosing spondylitis synovial fluid. Earlier work had already found some motif variants in reactive arthritis synovial fluid and blood. A motif of eight highly homologous TCR beta variants was seen as apparently characteristic of ankylosing spondylitis blood. Disease-linked clones proved CD8+ and comparatively uncommon in peripheral blood.

The CDR3 totals 17 residues. From germline, CDR1 is DFQATT and CDR2 SNEGSKA (reference sequence). Germline trimming cut 2 bases from V and 1 base from J; bases unmatched to any gene: 5. A quantitative 5'-RACE method, one with molecular barcodes, was used to make TCR beta libraries. MiXCR was run by TCRdb on the 5' RACE reads, yielding one entry per CDR3 protein. The sample consists of some 840,000 distinct CDR3 sequences, roughly 10% of them appearing once. At least ten counts were recorded for this clonotype. Its antigen is not known. The source of this sequence is a male donor with ankylosing spondylitis. This chain joins TRBV20-1 and TRBJ2-1, with 13 bases identical to TRBD2. The sample taken for sequencing was blood, either unsorted or a sorted T cell fraction (not recorded which). CDR3 protein: CSARRTSGSGSYNEQFF. CDR3 bases: TGCAGTGCTAGAAGGACTAGCGGGAGTGGTTCCTACAATGAGCAGTTCTTC.